Following are 18 T cell receptor beta chains from one sample sequenced in a study of cytomegalovirus exposure and HLA in healthy donors. PCR was performed using 60 Vbeta and 13 Jbeta primers. Only in-frame clones appear in the TCRdb table, and some are missing; sequencing was by immunoSEQ multiplex PCR. This sample carries 240,000 or so clones, 75% to 85% of them seen once, and the ten largest clones take 8%. The sequenced material came from PBMCs. Every receptor here comes from a woman aged 60-75 years in good health and CMV-seropositive.

The chain links TRBV5-1 to TRBJ1-2, with D possibly being TRBD1 (5 bases). Germline assignment: CDR1 SGHRS and CDR2 YFSETQ. The CDR3 is made up of 13 amino acids. Trimming took 5 bases from V and 5 from J, leaving 13 bases between them. DNA for the CDR3: TGCGCCAGCAGTCTGGGCAGGGTGTATGGCTACACCTTC. Its protein product is CASSLGRVYGYTF. Looking up the rest from reference TRBV5-1 and TRBJ1-2 gives the full variable domain: KAGVTQTPRYLIKTRGQQVTLSCSPISGHRSVSWYQQTPGQGLQFLFEYFSETQRNKGNFPGRFSGRQFSNSRSEMNVSTLELGDSALYLCASSLGRVYGYTFGSGTRLTVV.

The V call is TRBV5-1, the J call TRBJ2-1; 7 nucleotides match TRBD1. CDR3 length: 14 amino acids. Germline V gene lookup returns CDR1 SGHRS and CDR2 YFSETQ. Trimming cost V 0 bases and J 7 bases; bases outside gene matches: 4. CDR3 residues: CASSLEPRGNEQFF. CDR3 coding DNA: TGCGCCAGCAGCTTGGAACCCAGGGGGAATGAGCAGTTCTTC.

This chain links TRBV7-9 with TRBJ2-7; 8 nucleotides align to TRBD1. Per the germline V gene, CDR1 is SEHNR and CDR2 is FQNEAQ (reference sequence). V trimming: 4 bases; J trimming: 6 bases; junction bases outside the gene matches: 8. The CDR3 is 14 residues long. Here the CDR3 reads CASSSRQGKGEQYF. The DNA for the CDR3 is TGTGCCAGCAGCTCCAGACAGGGGAAAGGCGAGCAGTACTTC.

In this sample, this clone turned up a few times. V and J are TRBV28 and TRBJ2-7; TRBD1 is a possible D gene (6 bases). The germline V and J ends were trimmed by 4 bases and 3 bases, with 16 bases remaining between them. Germline CDR1 and CDR2: MDHEN and SYDVKM. There are 15 residues in the CDR3. The CDR3 nucleotides read TGTGCCAGCAGTTCTCCCAGGGGAACTCTCTACGAGCAGTACTTC. It specifies CASSSPRGTLYEQYF.

The V and J genes are TRBV28 and TRBJ1-5; perhaps TRBD1 as D (5 bases). The V gene's germline CDR1 is MDHEN and CDR2 SYDVKM. This CDR3 comprises 18 residues. The germline V and J ends were trimmed by 6 bases and 2 bases, with 23 bases remaining between them. CDR3: CASSPSLLNGGGNQPQHF. CDR3 sequence (DNA): TGTGCCAGCAGCCCGAGTTTATTAAACGGGGGTGGCAATCAGCCCCAGCATTTT.

J is TRBJ2-7 and V is TRBV5-6; 7 bases agree with TRBD2. Trimming took 3 bases from V and 2 from J; bases not matched to a gene: 14. Germline V CDR1 and CDR2: SGHDT, YYEEEE. This CDR3 is built from 17 residues. The CDR3, as DNA: TGTGCCAGCAGCTGGGGCAGCCCGGGACTAAGGCCCTACGAGCAGTACTTC. The encoded protein is CASSWGSPGLRPYEQYF.

This chain links TRBV5-1 with TRBJ1-3; a possible D gene is TRBD1 (5 bases). V was clipped by 0 bases and J by 4 bases, with 8 bases between them. Per germline, CDR1 SGHRS and CDR2 YFSETQ. CDR3 length: 14 residues. Written as DNA, the CDR3 is TGCGCCAGCAGCTTGGAAGGGGTCGGAAACACCATATATTTT. It encodes CASSLEGVGNTIYF.

In its sample, this clone was seen a few times. The rearrangement uses TRBV10-3 and TRBJ2-6, with D possibly TRBD1 on 5 matching bases. This CDR3 contains 15 residues. Per germline, CDR1 ENHRY and CDR2 SYGVKD. Deletions cut 0 bases from V and 2 bases from J, with 5 bases between. The CDR3 is CAISESRAGANVLTF. The CDR3 DNA follows: TGTGCCATCAGTGAGTCCAGGGCTGGGGCCAACGTCCTGACTTTC.

The chain couples TRBV9 to TRBJ1-1; the D is unclear. The V gene's germline CDR1 is SGDLS and CDR2 YYNGEE. Trimming took off 4 bases at V and 0 bases at J, with 7 bases between the two ends. The CDR3 is 13 amino acids. CDR3 region: CASSPGLNTEAFF. The CDR3 bases are TGTGCCAGCAGCCCTGGCTTGAACACTGAAGCTTTCTTT.

The V gene is TRBV7-2, the J gene TRBJ1-1; possible D gene TRBD1, 5 bases. Trimming removed 3 bases from V and 8 bases from J, with 13 bases in between. The CDR3 is 13 residues long. Germline lookup yields CDR1 SGHTA and CDR2 FQGNSA. CDR3 amino acids: CASSLGGLWEAFF. CDR3 coding DNA: TGTGCCAGCAGCTTGGGGGGACTTTGGGAAGCTTTCTTT.

The chain joins TRBV18 to TRBJ1-1; D perhaps matches TRBD1 (5 bases). Germline V gene lookup returns CDR1 KGHSH and CDR2 LQKENI. This CDR3 is 14 amino acids long. V lost 1 base to trimming and J lost 3 bases, with 9 bases between them. The CDR3 DNA reads as TGTGCCAGCTCACCACAGGGGTTGTACACTGAAGCTTTCTTT. Translating gives CASSPQGLYTEAFF.

J is TRBJ2-1 and V is TRBV18; 16 nucleotides match TRBD2. The CDR3 is 16 residues long. V shed 3 bases, J shed 9 bases, and the junction held 5 bases outside the gene matches. In germline, CDR1 is KGHSH, CDR2 LQKENI. The CDR3: CASSPGTSGRAGEQFF. The CDR3 DNA is TGTGCCAGCTCACCCGGGACTAGCGGGAGGGCCGGTGAGCAGTTCTTC.

This rearrangement joins TRBV4-1 to TRBJ1-3, with 8 bases that match TRBD1. The CDR3 runs to 18 residues. Per the germline V gene, CDR1 is MGHRA and CDR2 is YSYEKL. V shed 1 base, J shed 3 bases, and the junction held 11 bases outside the gene matches. This CDR3 is CASSQAPLLDRGGNTIYF. The CDR3 DNA sequence: TGCGCCAGCAGCCAAGCCCCCCTCCTCGACAGGGGTGGAAACACCATATATTTT.

The chain carries TRBV5-1 and TRBJ1-1; maybe TRBD1 (5 bases). V was cut by 0 bases and J by 1 base, with 13 bases left in between. This CDR3 has 16 residues. The germline V gene encodes CDR1 SGHRS and CDR2 YFSETQ. The CDR3: CASSLDPGITNTEAFF. The CDR3 DNA follows: TGCGCCAGCAGCTTGGATCCAGGGATCACGAACACTGAAGCTTTCTTT.

The V and J genes are TRBV19 and TRBJ1-5; D gene uncertain. CDR1 is LNHDA and CDR2 is SQIVND in the germline V gene (reference sequence). The CDR3 sequence is 15 residues long. Trimming left V 0 bases short and J 9 bases short, with 15 bases between. The chain's CDR3 is CASSIDRTAPGPQHF. The CDR3 coding sequence is TGTGCCAGTAGTATAGATCGAACAGCCCCAGGGCCCCAGCATTTT.

The rearrangement uses TRBV10-3 and TRBJ2-7; 12 bases match TRBD2. The CDR3 spans 13 residues. V lost 6 bases and J lost 7; bases outside the gene matches: 4. The germline V gene has CDR1 ENHRY and CDR2 SYGVKD. CDR3 sequence reads: CAISVGLAGEQYF. The CDR3 DNA follows: TGTGCCATCAGCGTCGGACTAGCGGGAGAGCAGTACTTC.

The chain links TRBV7-3 to TRBJ2-3; D is possibly TRBD2 (6 bases). CDR1 is SGHTA and CDR2 is FQGTGA in the germline V gene. V was cut by 5 bases and J by 2 bases, with 8 bases left in between. The CDR3 has 13 amino acids. CDR3 amino acids: CASSRDSTDTQYF. The CDR3, as DNA: TGTGCCAGCAGCCGGGACTCCACAGATACGCAGTATTTT.

This clone was recorded only once. The chain has TRBV27 and TRBJ2-7; 10 positions agree with TRBD2. The junction had 18 bases not matched to a gene; V was cut back by 4 bases and J by 3 bases. CDR1 and CDR2 from the germline V gene are MNHEY and SMNVEV (reference sequence). This CDR3 is 19 amino acids long. CDR3 sequence reads: CASSSLRGAGGQGGYEQYF. The CDR3 DNA reads as TGTGCCAGCAGTTCCCTCCGAGGAGCGGGAGGGCAGGGTGGCTACGAGCAGTACTTC.